This entry concerns a single T cell receptor beta chain. There is no known antigen for this receptor. No base qualities exist here, and no much larger clone lies one base off it. Different DNA sequences within this sample yield the same CDR3. The donors were healthy, HIV-negative adults with no recently reported acute infections or vaccinations. Every donor was a Caucasian adult living in Nashville, Tennessee, USA. For unsorted samples, about 90 million PBMCs were counted and genomic DNA was extracted with the QIAamp DNA Blood Mini kit. Blood was collected by leukapheresis, and PBMCs were isolated by Ficoll-Histopaque density gradient centrifugation and then cryopreserved in liquid nitrogen vapor phase. The data are from a study of shared clonotypes between healthy human individuals (dated by TCRdb to the early 2020s). Regarding the study in general: The cohort comprised a couple of women and three men aged 18 to 49 years. Blood TCR repertoires of a handful of healthy adults were deeply sequenced to estimate repertoire size and the extent of clonotype sharing between individuals. Between about 0.9 and 8.9 billion PBMCs per donor were obtained by leukapheresis. To increase sequencing depth and limit assay-specific biases, different laboratories used diverse techniques to prepare libraries and sequence TCR repertoires.

Using the deep immunoSEQ assay, multiplex PCR amplified TCR CDR3 regions from genomic DNA. Extracted genomic DNA from each cell subset was distributed evenly across all wells of several immunoSEQ 96-well plates, and each plate was treated as a replicate. For unsorted PBMC, each replicate PCR was loaded with roughly 330 ng genomic DNA, equivalent to tens of thousands of T cell genomes. Genomic DNA from unsorted PBMC was sequenced over ten immunoSEQ deep assay plates. Purified libraries were quantified with a Qubit 3.0 fluorometer, sized on a Bioanalyzer 2100, and re-quantified with the KAPA Library Quantification kit. Every immunoSEQ 96-well plate was sequenced on a separate single-read 150-cycle Illumina NextSeq 550 flow cell. For the original study's pipeline: Because the immunoSEQ output held only junctional sequences and lacked quality scores, the filtering could not match the filtering applied to full-length reads. Sequences were annotated with PyIR, a Python wrapper for IgBLAST v1.9, and V/J genes and CDR3 were assigned using IMGT germline references. Reads were removed for weak V/J assignments (E-value above 1e-6), missing CDR3, stop codons, out-of-frame junctions, or ambiguous translated residues. V3J clonotypes were defined as sequences sharing the same inferred V gene, J gene, and CDR3 amino acid sequence. Percentage overlap between repertoires was calculated by dividing the number of shared unique clonotypes by the size of the smaller repertoire. Three approaches were used to assess repertoire richness: RTK rarefaction, the Chao1 estimator, and Recon v2.1 estimates of unobserved clonotypes. TCRdb provides this immuneACCESS table in a form limited to in-frame rearrangements. Some clones are lacking; in checked studies, under half of them reflect an unresolved V gene, and why the rest are absent is not known. That table is the source of V, J and clone size, and D and trimming were worked out from the DNA. The sample records about 470,000 clones, 70% to 80% of which are singletons. The ten most abundant clones make up roughly 13% of the sample.

The full study reports these points: The small number of donors limited the genetic and exposure-history diversity represented. Based on pairwise subsampling, the degree of clonotype sharing among donors was expected to be affected by sequencing depth. Sampling was restricted to blood, and TCR repertoires in tissue are likely to differ from TCR repertoires in blood.

The CDR3, cysteine through phenylalanine, is 15 amino acids long. The read is trimmed to its CDR3 DNA, 45 bases read in frame from base 1. V gives up 4 bases and J gives up 2 bases, and the segment between their germline ends measures 12 bases. The germline V gene sets CDR1 to MNHNS and CDR2 to SASEGT. This TCR was sampled from a woman aged 40 to 50 in good health. Some clones in this sample may be carry-over from other donors' samples. Rearrangement joined TRBV6-1 to TRBJ1-5; TRBD1 is a weak D gene call, 5 bases matching. Input material: PBMCs. This receptor carries the CDR3 CASSVTGDGNQPQHF. The sequence in DNA is TGTGCCAGCAGTGTGACGGGGGATGGCAATCAGCCCCAGCATTTT.